This is a list of T cell receptor beta chains from one sample in a study of cytomegalovirus exposure and HLA in healthy donors. Libraries were prepared by immunoSEQ multiplex PCR; TCRdb keeps only in-frame clonotypes and omits some of them. This table has 250,000 to 300,000 clones, around 89% appearing once. The sequencing input was PBMCs. Source of these receptors: a woman younger than 30 in good health and CMV-seronegative. Each CDR3 is given with its conserved first and last residue. D genes are given only for firm matches. The size of a clone is reported for some rows only, either as once, few or many, or as a class for expanded clones.

D: NA
size: NA
V: TRBV11-2
J: TRBJ1-6
CDR3: CASSPTRFSYNSPLHF
DNA: TGTGCCAGCAGCCCCACCCGGTTTTCCTATAATTCACCCCTCCACTTT

D: NA
size: once
V: TRBV14
J: TRBJ2-7
CDR3: CASNTFHPDSSYEQYF
DNA: TGTGCCAGCAACACCTTCCATCCGGACAGCTCCTACGAGCAGTACTTC

D: TRBD2
size: NA
V: TRBV19
J: TRBJ2-1
CDR3: CASSASGGSYNEQFF
DNA: TGTGCCAGTAGTGCTAGCGGGGGATCCTACAATGAGCAGTTCTTC

D: NA
size: NA
V: TRBV9
J: TRBJ1-6
CDR3: CASSVRGDSPLHF
DNA: TGTGCCAGCAGCGTCCGGGGGGATTCACCCCTCCACTTT

D: TRBD1
size: few
V: TRBV4-1
J: TRBJ1-5
CDR3: CASSLQGTLTSNQPQHF
DNA: TGCGCCAGCAGCTTACAGGGGACGTTGACTAGCAATCAGCCCCAGCATTTT

D: NA
size: NA
V: TRBV6-1
J: TRBJ2-2
CDR3: CASTPGDSNTGELFF
DNA: TGTGCCAGCACCCCAGGGGATTCGAACACCGGGGAGCTGTTTTTT

D: TRBD1
size: once
V: TRBV30
J: TRBJ1-3
CDR3: CAWGTGVSNTIYF
DNA: TGTGCCTGGGGGACAGGGGTAAGCAACACCATATATTTT

D: NA
size: few
V: TRBV10-1
J: TRBJ1-6
CDR3: CAKGKLEAGSPLHF
DNA: TGCGCCAAGGGGAAACTCGAAGCGGGTTCACCCCTCCACTTT

D: TRBD1
size: NA
V: TRBV11-2
J: TRBJ2-7
CDR3: CASQGDSPHEQYF
DNA: TGTGCCAGCCAGGGGGACAGCCCCCACGAGCAGTACTTC

D: TRBD1
size: NA
V: TRBV15
J: TRBJ2-2
CDR3: CATSGRTGPTGELFF
DNA: TGTGCCACCAGCGGACGGACAGGGCCCACCGGGGAGCTGTTTTTT

D: TRBD1
size: NA
V: TRBV19
J: TRBJ1-2
CDR3: CASSTPGQGYGYTF
DNA: TGTGCCAGTAGTACCCCCGGACAGGGCTATGGCTACACCTTC

D: NA
size: few
V: TRBV6-5
J: TRBJ1-2
CDR3: CASSSQGLNGYTF
DNA: TGTGCCAGCAGTTCCCAGGGCTTGAACGGCTACACCTTC

D: NA
size: NA
V: TRBV6-5
J: TRBJ1-5
CDR3: CASSYAASSNQPQHF
DNA: TGTGCCAGCAGTTACGCGGCTTCGAGCAATCAGCCCCAGCATTTT

D: TRBD1
size: NA
V: TRBV10-1
J: TRBJ2-5
CDR3: CASSDAGTGDFQETQYF
DNA: TGCGCCAGCAGTGATGCCGGGACAGGGGATTTCCAAGAGACCCAGTACTTC

D: NA
size: NA
V: TRBV29-1
J: TRBJ2-1
CDR3: CSVDQGSYNEQFF
DNA: TGCAGCGTTGACCAGGGATCCTACAATGAGCAGTTCTTC

D: NA
size: NA
V: TRBV4-1
J: TRBJ2-2
CDR3: CASSQPPGRFGELFF
DNA: TGCGCCAGCAGCCAGCCGCCGGGGAGGTTTGGGGAGCTGTTTTTT

D: NA
size: NA
V: TRBV5-4
J: TRBJ2-1
CDR3: CASSFSRNYLFEQFF
DNA: TGTGCCAGCAGCTTTTCTCGGAACTATTTATTTGAGCAGTTCTTC

D: TRBD1
size: NA
V: TRBV27
J: TRBJ1-1
CDR3: CASSVTGGASEAFF
DNA: TGTGCCAGCAGCGTGACAGGGGGCGCATCTGAAGCTTTCTTT

D: TRBD2
size: NA
V: TRBV27
J: TRBJ2-1
CDR3: CASSSRTSGDSSYNEQFF
DNA: TGTGCCAGCAGTTCAAGGACTAGCGGGGATAGCTCCTACAATGAGCAGTTCTTC